The 3 T cell receptor beta chains below all came from one sample that was sequenced in a study of CD4 and CD8 cells across lung adenocarcinoma regions. One entry per CDR3 protein results from TCRdb running MiXCR on the PCR reads. The sample has around 27,000 distinct CDR3 sequences, 40% to 60% seen once. Specimen: CD8+ T cells from the center of a lung tumor. The receptors here all came from a male donor with lung adenocarcinoma. The CD4 and CD8 labels of this study may be unreliable.

This clonotype was seen only a few times. The rearrangement uses TRBV4-1 and TRBJ2-1, with 14 bases aligning to TRBD2. V lost 2 bases and J lost 0; bases outside the gene matches: 9. The CDR3 consists of 20 residues. CDR1 is MGHRA, CDR2 YSYEKL, per germline. The CDR3 sequence: CASSQPPGLAGDFSYNEQFF. In DNA, the CDR3 is TGCGCCAGCAGCCAACCGCCGGGACTAGCGGGAGACTTCTCCTACAATGAGCAGTTCTTC.

The chain couples TRBV7-9 to TRBJ2-6; 7 bases agree with TRBD2. Germline loops: CDR1 SEHNR, CDR2 FQNEAQ (reference sequence). The CDR3 totals 17 residues. V shed 5 bases and J 4 bases; nucleotides not matched to a gene: 11. The CDR3 region has the DNA TGTGCCAGCAGCCGAGGGACGCCCGGGGGGGGGGCCAACGTCCTGACTTTC. As protein: CASSRGTPGGGANVLTF.

This chain links TRBV6-5 with TRBJ2-1; D is ambiguous. CDR1 is MNHEY and CDR2 is SVGAGI in the germline V gene. The ends were cut back, 2 bases at V and 1 base at J, with 9 bases in the middle. The CDR3 spans 15 residues. The chain's CDR3 is CASSYNGASYNEQFF. Written as DNA, the CDR3 is TGTGCCAGCAGTTACAACGGAGCGTCCTACAATGAGCAGTTCTTC.